The rows below give T cell receptor beta chains drawn from one sample of a study of control samples from healthy donors and cancer patients. Sequencing was performed with immunoSEQ multiplex PCR; in TCRdb, only in-frame clones are kept and a portion is missing. In the table there are around 110,000 clones, more than 70% of which are singletons. Source material: blood. These receptors were collected from a woman aged 65 to 85 in good health. Both conserved end residues are part of each CDR3. The D gene is left open where the match is weak. Not every row has a clone size; where given, it reads once, few, many or a size class.

clone_size	j_call	d_call	v_call	cdr3_nt	cdr3_aa
.	TRBJ2-7	.	TRBV5-1	TGCGCCAGCAGCACCAGGGCTGGGTACGAGCAGTACTTC	CASSTRAGYEQYF
.	TRBJ1-5	TRBD1	TRBV6-1	TGTGCCAGCAGTGGGGTAGCCGGGACAGGGGCGTATAGCAATCAGCCCCAGCATTTT	CASSGVAGTGAYSNQPQHF
.	TRBJ2-1	.	TRBV20-1	TGCAGTGCAGGGGCCGCCGAGCAGTTCTTC	CSAGAAEQFF
.	TRBJ2-1	.	TRBV7-9	TGTGCCAGCAGCTTAACAGCCTACAATGAGCAGTTCTTC	CASSLTAYNEQFF
.	TRBJ1-6	TRBD1	TRBV7-2	TGTGCCAGCAGCTCAGAATCGGGACAGTATAATTCACCCCTCCACTTT	CASSSESGQYNSPLHF
.	TRBJ1-1	.	TRBV25-1	TGTGCCAGCAGCACTACGAGCCAAAAGACTGAAGCTTTCTTT	CASSTTSQKTEAFF
.	TRBJ1-1	.	TRBV10-1	TGCGCCAGCAGTGAGTCGGGGAAAACTGAAGCTTTCTTT	CASSESGKTEAFF
.	TRBJ1-4	.	TRBV2	TGTGCCAGCAGTGAGATGGCGGGGGCGTTAAAAGGAAAGTTTTTT	CASSEMAGALKGKFF
.	TRBJ2-7	.	TRBV28	TGTGCCAGCCTAAAGGGGGAGTATGAGCAGTACTTC	CASLKGEYEQYF
.	TRBJ1-6	.	TRBV5-5	TGTGCCAGCAGCTTGGGACAGTATAATTCACCCCTCCACTTT	CASSLGQYNSPLHF
.	TRBJ2-7	TRBD1	TRBV15	TGTGCCACCAGCAGACCCGGGACAGATGTCTACGAGCAGTACTTC	CATSRPGTDVYEQYF
.	TRBJ1-5	.	TRBV7-3	TGTGCCAGCAGCTTAACGGGAGGCCAGCCCCAGCATTTT	CASSLTGGQPQHF
.	TRBJ1-6	.	TRBV7-3	TGTGCCAGCAGCGCCCGGTTTAATTCACCCCTCCACTTT	CASSARFNSPLHF
once	TRBJ1-4	.	TRBV5-1	TGCGCCAGCAGCTTGGGGAGGGGAGATGAAAAACTGTTTTTT	CASSLGRGDEKLFF
.	TRBJ2-1	TRBD1	TRBV5-1	TGCGCCAGCCACCCCGGGACAGGGTCCCATGAGCAGTTCTTC	CASHPGTGSHEQFF
.	TRBJ2-3	.	TRBV24-1	TGTGCCACCAGTTTGTCACGATCAGATACGCAGTATTTT	CATSLSRSDTQYF
.	TRBJ2-5	.	TRBV2	TGTGCCAGCAGTGAACGTAGGATGGAGACCCAGTACTTC	CASSERRMETQYF
few	TRBJ2-1	TRBD2	TRBV4-3	TGCGCCAGCAGCCAAGAGGAGGCTAGCGGGGGGGGGAAGTTCTTC	CASSQEEASGGGKFF
.	TRBJ1-4	.	TRBV7-9	TGTGCCAGCAGCTCCCCCGGCAGGGGTGAAAAACTGTTTTTT	CASSSPGRGEKLFF
once	TRBJ2-3	.	TRBV10-1	TGCGCCAGCAGTCGGGTGGCTAGCACAGATACGCAGTATTTT	CASSRVASTDTQYF